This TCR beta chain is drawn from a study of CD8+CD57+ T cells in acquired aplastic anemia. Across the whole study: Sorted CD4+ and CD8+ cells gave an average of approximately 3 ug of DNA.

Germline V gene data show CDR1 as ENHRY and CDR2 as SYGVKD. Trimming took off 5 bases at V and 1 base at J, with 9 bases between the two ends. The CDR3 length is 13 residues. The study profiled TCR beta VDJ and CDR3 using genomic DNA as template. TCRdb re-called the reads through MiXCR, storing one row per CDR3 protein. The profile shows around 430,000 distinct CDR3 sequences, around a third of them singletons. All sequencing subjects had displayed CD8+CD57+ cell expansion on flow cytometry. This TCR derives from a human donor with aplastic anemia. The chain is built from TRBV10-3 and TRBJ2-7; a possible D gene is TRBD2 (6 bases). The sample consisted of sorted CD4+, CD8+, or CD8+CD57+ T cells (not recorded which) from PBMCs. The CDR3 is CAISYGSSYEQYF. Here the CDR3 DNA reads TGTGCCATCAGTTACGGGAGTTCCTACGAGCAGTACTTC.